This T cell receptor (beta chain) was obtained from a study of Graves' ophthalmopathy and Graves' hyperthyroidism (dated by TCRdb to 2017 to 2018). Regarding the complete study: Peripheral blood was collected at initial diagnosis, before any treatment. The study used signatures of the TCR beta repertoire to tell Graves' ophthalmopathy apart from Graves' hyperthyroidism and to predict which patients would progress to ophthalmopathy. In total, around 140 blood samples were TCR-sequenced: fewer than 50 ophthalmopathy, around 75 hyperthyroidism and about 17 hyperthyroidism-to-ophthalmopathy patients. A discovery set of 95 to 100 patients (43 ophthalmopathy, about 55 stable hyperthyroidism) was enrolled to explore V-J signatures distinguishing ophthalmopathy from hyperthyroidism. An independent validation cohort was composed of 18 hyperthyroidism patients and 15 to 17 patients who later progressed from hyperthyroidism to ophthalmopathy. In roughly six hyperthyroidism patients, the T-cell repertoires found in thyroid tissue were compared with those found in blood. Following sample collection, hyperthyroidism patients were given methimazole at a starting dose of 30 mg daily, and ophthalmopathy patients were given high-dose intravenous methylprednisolone. For training and testing, the roughly 93 patients in the discovery cohort were randomly divided in a 7:3 ratio. Broad study findings and their caveats: Most expanded thyroid clonotypes with a frequency above 0.001 also appeared in blood, which suggests that blood repertoires may reflect the immune response in the thyroid. In validation, the model predicted ophthalmopathy progression with 55% to 71% sensitivity and 72.22% specificity; roughly 11 predicted patients were CT-confirmed with GO in a median of 6.5 months. No statistical method was used to set the sample size in advance, and the investigators knew which group each participant was assigned to. In cross-validation, the 13-signature model distinguished ophthalmopathy from stable hyperthyroidism with about 90% sensitivity and roughly 81% specificity, and in the test set the corresponding values were about 80% and 75%.

This clonotype was seen repeatedly, ten times or more. Its antigen remains undetermined. There are no base qualities to consult, and no much larger clone falls within one base. The CDR3 covers 18 residues, taking in both the cysteine and the phenylalanine. The DNA shown is the 54-base CDR3, in frame from base 1. Looking up the germline V gene yields CDR1 KGHDR and CDR2 SFDVKD. V sheds 1 base and J sheds 1 base, leaving 15 bases between their ends. Hyperthyroidism was considered stable if no progression to ophthalmopathy occurred within 18 months of follow-up. Patients with hyperthyroidism were aged 18 to 65 years, had been newly diagnosed, and had a disease duration of less than 2 months. Patients with other autoimmune diseases, uncontrolled infections, pregnancy or lactation were excluded from the study. Clinical symptoms, serum thyroxine, TRAb, thyroid ultrasound and orbital computed tomography were used for diagnosis. Using Ficoll-Paque density gradient centrifugation, PBMCs were isolated from about 10 ml of fresh peripheral blood. Total RNA was extracted using Trizol reagent, and RNA quality was checked on an Agilent 2100 Bioanalyzer.

For repertoire sequencing, the TCR beta CDR3 regions were amplified from RNA transcripts. HTBI primers and the Qiagen OneStep RT-PCR kit were used in a first-round RT-PCR, which was followed by a second-round multiplex PCR, size selection and purification. Libraries were sequenced on an Illumina HiSeq2000 using paired-end 100 bp reads. In the original analysis: Reads were processed with SOAPnuke, discarding reads with adapters, uncalled bases, mean Phred below 15, or no exact constant-primer or identifier match. High-quality paired reads were merged with COPE v1.2.5. Each unique nucleotide sequence was defined as a clonotype, and clonotypes were aligned to IMGT TRB V, D and J references with MiTCR v1.1. The analysis was limited to V-J combinations with a frequency above 0.0001, which together covered approximately 99% of repertoires. A TCR clonal expansion and chaos score per V-J combination was defined as the ratio of F50 clonal expansion to chaos observed in the TCRdist matrix. Welch's t-statistics and random forest were used to reduce features to approximately 13 V-J combinations, which were fed into a naive Bayes classifier. The Morisita-Horn index was used to measure how similar the thyroid and blood repertoires were. Clones were called with MiXCR by TCRdb after fastp trimmed the public reads at Q25, and only in-frame beta chains were retained. CDR3 protein sequences are deduplicated, and each keeps its most common genes and DNA. These V and J calls are TCRdb output, not the study's own analysis. A total of about 390,000 distinct CDR3 sequences appear in this sample, roughly 15% of them only once. The ten largest make up 5.5% to 7% of the sample.

The clonotype comes from a woman aged 18-30 years with stable Graves' hyperthyroidism. Donor details come from another sample of the same person, matched by shared clones. The sample taken for sequencing was peripheral blood. In this chain, TRBV24-1 is recombined with TRBJ2-2, with the D gene uncertain. The CDR3 loop reads CATSDFWVGQRNTGELFF. The nucleotide sequence is TGTGCCACCAGTGATTTCTGGGTCGGGCAGAGGAACACCGGGGAGCTGTTTTTT.